The entry that follows covers one T cell receptor (beta chain) sequence. As yet, its antigen is unknown. The data were obtained in a study of cytomegalovirus exposure and HLA in healthy donors. Study-wide results and caveats: Within an earlier analysis, most TCR beta V segments proved productive either about 90% or about 30% of the time. The majority of CMV-associated TCR beta chains were reported as apparently HLA-restricted in a later analysis. A later analysis reported that several of the most significant clusters appeared to be linked to common viral pathogens, among them Epstein-Barr virus. Indistinguishable V segments such as TRBV6-2 and TRBV6-3 were excluded.

V was shortened by 6 bases and J by 2 bases, with 13 bases between the two germline ends. The CDR3 extends over 14 amino acids. Germline assignment: CDR1 SEHNR and CDR2 FQNEAQ (reference sequence). The PCR employed 60 Vbeta primers together with 13 Jbeta primers. Assay: immunoSEQ multiplex PCR; the TCRdb copy retains only in-frame clones and omits some. The sample is made up of about 140,000 clones, and the top ten hold under 3.5% of it. The receptor was derived from a middle-aged man in good health and CMV-seronegative. What was sequenced was PBMCs. This sequence joins TRBV7-9 and TRBJ1-1, with TRBD1 as a possible D gene (6 bases). In DNA form, the CDR3 reads TGTGCCAGCAGTAACGGGGGGACAAACACTGAAGCTTTCTTT. Translation gives CASSNGGTNTEAFF. Full variable domain (rest looked up from reference TRBV7-9 and TRBJ1-1): DTGVSQNPRHKITKRGQNVTFRCDPISEHNRLYWYRQTLGQGPEFLTYFQNEAQLEKSRLLSDRFSAERPKGSFSTLEIQRTEQGDSAMYLCASSNGGTNTEAFFGQGTRLTVV.